This note documents a single TCR beta chain sequence. The antigen it binds to is not known. No clone much larger than this one lies a single base away; base qualities are absent. Its CDR3 holds 12 amino acids, cysteine through phenylalanine. Only the CDR3 portion is preserved as DNA: 36 bases, with reading frame beginning at the first base. The germline V gene gives CDR1 as SQVTM and CDR2 as ANQGSEA. Relative to germline, V is 7 bases shorter and J is 6 bases shorter, with 12 bases between their ends. The sample originates from a study of shared clonotypes between healthy human individuals (dated by TCRdb to the early 2020s). About the study as a whole: A few men and a couple of women, aged 18 to 49 years, made up the cohort. For each donor, CD4 naive and CD4 memory were each given three plates, CD8 naive was given two plates, and CD8 memory was given one plate. To estimate repertoire size and how much clonotype sharing occurs between individuals, the study deeply sequenced the blood TCR repertoires of roughly 5 healthy adults. To increase sequencing depth and limit assay-specific biases, different laboratories used diverse techniques to prepare libraries and sequence TCR repertoires. Per donor, leukapheresis produced somewhere between about 0.9 and 9 billion PBMCs.

Using the deep immunoSEQ assay, multiplex PCR amplified TCR CDR3 regions from genomic DNA. For each cell subset, the extracted genomic DNA was distributed evenly across all wells of several immunoSEQ 96-well plates, and each plate served as one replicate. Each replicate PCR for sorted subsets received approximately 200 ng genomic DNA, equal to about 30,000 T cell genomes. Purified libraries were measured with a Qubit 3.0 fluorometer, size-checked on a Bioanalyzer 2100, and measured again with the KAPA Library Quantification kit. Every immunoSEQ 96-well plate was sequenced on a dedicated single-read 150-cycle Illumina NextSeq 550 flow cell. On the authors' methods: Because only junctional sequences without quality scores were contained in the immunoSEQ output, filtering matching that applied to full-length reads could not be performed. Sequences were annotated with PyIR, a Python wrapper for IgBLAST v1.9, using IMGT germline references to assign V/J genes and CDR3. Any read was removed if the V/J assignment was weak (E-value above 1e-6), the CDR3 was missing, or the read contained stop codons, out-of-frame junctions, or ambiguous translated residues. A V3J clonotype was defined by an identical inferred V gene, J gene, and CDR3 amino acid sequence. Percentage overlap between repertoires was computed as shared unique clonotypes divided by the size of the smaller repertoire. Repertoire richness was assessed with RTK rarefaction, the Chao1 estimator, and Recon v2.1 estimates of unobserved clonotypes. Generation probabilities for all TCRbeta clonotypes obtained by the gDNA method from several donors were computed using OLGA. Sourced from immuneACCESS, this table was stored by TCRdb with only in-frame sequences that have V and J called. A share of the clones is absent; for the studies checked, an unresolved V gene accounts for under half, and the remainder has no known explanation. D and trimming come from the DNA, and the V and J calls and clone size come from that table. The sample table shows roughly 640,000 clones, and more than 95% are seen once. The biggest ten clones account for about 0.06% of the sample.

The donors were healthy, HIV-negative adults with no recently reported acute infections or vaccinations. All donors were Caucasian adults living in Nashville, Tennessee, USA. CD4+ T cells were enriched through magnetic negative selection, after which naive cells were positively selected on CD45RA and the remaining negative fraction served as the memory subset. Blood was obtained by leukapheresis, after which PBMCs were separated by Ficoll-Histopaque density gradient centrifugation and cryopreserved in liquid nitrogen vapor phase. Analytical flow cytometry was used to check the purity and quantity of each magnetically sorted T cell population. From each sorted fraction, genomic DNA was isolated and quantified by UV absorbance on a Nanodrop 2000c. Results the study describes overall, beyond this receptor: When a handful of donors were compared, the shared fraction of clonotypes was approximately 5% for naive CD4, 3.5% to 4% for naive CD8, roughly 2.5% for memory CD4, and about 0.36% for memory CD8. Sampling was restricted to blood, and TCR repertoires in tissue are likely to differ from TCR repertoires in blood. Compared with non-shared clonotypes, clonotypes shared by all four sorted-subset donors had higher generation probabilities. Naive subsets generally had larger estimated clonotype richness than memory subsets. Even with the large sequencing depth, rarefaction of the sorted-subset datasets indicated that sequencing was incomplete. Because the study included a small number of donors, the genetic and exposure-history diversity represented was limited. Pairwise subsampling indicated that sequencing depth was expected to affect the degree of clonotype sharing among donors.

Sequencing was performed on naive CD4+ T cells sorted from blood. This specimen's cell subset or site label, per the study, means: CD45RA+ positively selected. The sequence was obtained from a woman between 25 and 40 years old in good health. This sequence uses TRBV29-1 and TRBJ2-2; perhaps TRBD1 is the D gene, with 5 bases matching. For the CDR3, the sequence is CSGSRVSGELFF. The DNA sequence reads TGCAGCGGATCCAGGGTATCCGGGGAGCTGTTTTTT.